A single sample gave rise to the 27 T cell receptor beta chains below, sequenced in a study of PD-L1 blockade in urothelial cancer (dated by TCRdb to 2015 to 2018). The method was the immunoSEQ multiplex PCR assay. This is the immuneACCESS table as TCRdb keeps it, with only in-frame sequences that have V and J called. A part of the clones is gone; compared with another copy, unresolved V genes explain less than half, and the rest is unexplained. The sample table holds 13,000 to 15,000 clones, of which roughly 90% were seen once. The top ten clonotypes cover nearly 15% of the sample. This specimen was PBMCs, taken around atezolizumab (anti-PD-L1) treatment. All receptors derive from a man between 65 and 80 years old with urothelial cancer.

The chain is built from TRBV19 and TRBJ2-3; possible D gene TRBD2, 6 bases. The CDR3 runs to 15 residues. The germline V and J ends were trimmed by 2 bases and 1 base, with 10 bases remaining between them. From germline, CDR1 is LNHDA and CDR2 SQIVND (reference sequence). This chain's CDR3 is CASSITWGGTDTQYF. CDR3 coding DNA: TGTGCCAGTAGTATAACGTGGGGGGGCACAGATACGCAGTATTTT. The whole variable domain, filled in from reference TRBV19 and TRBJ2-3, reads DGGITQSPKYLFRKEGQNVTLSCEQNLNHDAMYWYRQDPGQGLRLIYYSQIVNDFQKGDIAEGYSVSREKKESFPLTVTSAQKNPTAFYLCASSITWGGTDTQYFGPGTRLTVL.

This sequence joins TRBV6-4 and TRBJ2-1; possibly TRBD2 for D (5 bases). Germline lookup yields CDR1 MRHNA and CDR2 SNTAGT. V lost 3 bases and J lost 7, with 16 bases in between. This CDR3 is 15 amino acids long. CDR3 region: CASSEVFGVANEQFF. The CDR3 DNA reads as TGTGCCAGCAGTGAAGTGTTCGGGGTAGCGAATGAGCAGTTCTTC.

The CDR3 DNA is TGCGCCAGCAGCAAGGTACAGGAGAACACTGAAGCTTTCTTT. Translated: CASSKVQENTEAFF. The V gene is TRBV5-1, the J gene TRBJ1-1, with D perhaps matching TRBD1 (5 bases). Germline CDR1 and CDR2: SGHRS and YFSETQ. The CDR3 loop spans 14 amino acids. Deletions cut 4 bases from V and 1 base from J, with 11 bases between.

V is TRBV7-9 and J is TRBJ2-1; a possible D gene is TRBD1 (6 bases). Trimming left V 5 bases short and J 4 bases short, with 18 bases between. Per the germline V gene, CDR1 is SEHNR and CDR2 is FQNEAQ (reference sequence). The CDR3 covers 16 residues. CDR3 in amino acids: CASSPDRPFPYNEQFF. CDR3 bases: TGTGCCAGCAGCCCCGACAGGCCATTTCCTTACAATGAGCAGTTCTTC. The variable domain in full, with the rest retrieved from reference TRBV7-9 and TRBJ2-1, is DTGVSQNPRHKITKRGQNVTFRCDPISEHNRLYWYRQTLGQGPEFLTYFQNEAQLEKSRLLSDRFSAERPKGSFSTLEIQRTEQGDSAMYLCASSPDRPFPYNEQFFGPGTRLTVL.

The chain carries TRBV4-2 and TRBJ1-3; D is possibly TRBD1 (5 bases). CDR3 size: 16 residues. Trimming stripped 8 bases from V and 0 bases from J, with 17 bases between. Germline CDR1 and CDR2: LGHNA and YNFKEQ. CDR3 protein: CASGPSTGSSGNTIYF. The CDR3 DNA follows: TGTGCCAGCGGACCTTCAACAGGTAGCTCTGGAAACACCATATATTTT.

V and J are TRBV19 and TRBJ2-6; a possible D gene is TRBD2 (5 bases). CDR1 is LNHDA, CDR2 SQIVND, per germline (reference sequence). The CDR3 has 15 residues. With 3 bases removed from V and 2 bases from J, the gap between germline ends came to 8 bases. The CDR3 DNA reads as TGTGCCAGTAGTATGGACGGGGCTGGGGCCAACGTCCTGACTTTC. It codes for CASSMDGAGANVLTF.

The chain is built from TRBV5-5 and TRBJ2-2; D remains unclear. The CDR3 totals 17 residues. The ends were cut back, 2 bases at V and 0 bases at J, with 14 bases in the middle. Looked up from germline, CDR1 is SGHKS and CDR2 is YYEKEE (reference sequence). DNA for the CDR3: TGTGCCAGCAGCTTAGATCTATACTCCTCGAACACCGGGGAGCTGTTTTTT. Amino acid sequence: CASSLDLYSSNTGELFF.

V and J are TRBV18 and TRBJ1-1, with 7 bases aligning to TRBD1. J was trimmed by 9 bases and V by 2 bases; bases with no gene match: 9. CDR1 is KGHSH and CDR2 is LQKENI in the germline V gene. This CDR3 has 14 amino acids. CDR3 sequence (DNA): TGTGCCAGCTCACCAGCGGAGGACAGGAGACAAGCTTTCTTT. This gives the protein CASSPAEDRRQAFF. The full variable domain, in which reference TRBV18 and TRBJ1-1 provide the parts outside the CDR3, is NAGVMQNPRHLVRRRGQEARLRCSPMKGHSHVYWYRQLPEEGLKFMVYLQKENIIDESGMPKERFSAEFPKEGPSILRIQQVVRGDSAAYFCASSPAEDRRQAFFGQGTRLTVV.

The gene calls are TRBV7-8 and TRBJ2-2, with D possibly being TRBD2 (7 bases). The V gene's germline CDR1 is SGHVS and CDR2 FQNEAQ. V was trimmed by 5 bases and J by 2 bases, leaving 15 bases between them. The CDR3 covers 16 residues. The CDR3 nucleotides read TGTGCCAGCAGCACTAGGGGGGGCATAAACACCGGGGAGCTGTTTTTT. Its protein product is CASSTRGGINTGELFF. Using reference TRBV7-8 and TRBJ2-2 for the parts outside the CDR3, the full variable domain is GAGVSQSPRYKVAKRGQDVALRCDPISGHVSLFWYQQALGQGPEFLTYFQNEAQLDKSGLPSDRFFAERPEGSVSTLKIQRTQQEDSAVYLCASSTRGGINTGELFFGEGSRLTVL.

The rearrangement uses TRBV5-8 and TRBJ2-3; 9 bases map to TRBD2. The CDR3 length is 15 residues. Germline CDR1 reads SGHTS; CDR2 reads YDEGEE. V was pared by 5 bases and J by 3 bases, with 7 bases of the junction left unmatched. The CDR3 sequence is CASRLRGGGTDTQYF. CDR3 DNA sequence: TGTGCCAGCAGGTTGCGGGGGGGCGGAACAGATACGCAGTATTTT. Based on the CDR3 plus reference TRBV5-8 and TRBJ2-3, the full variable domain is EAGVTQSPTHLIKTRGQQATLRCSPISGHTSVYWYQQALGLGLQFLLWYDEGEERNRGNFPPRFSGRQFPNYSSELNVNALELEDSALYLCASRLRGGGTDTQYFGPGTRLTVL.

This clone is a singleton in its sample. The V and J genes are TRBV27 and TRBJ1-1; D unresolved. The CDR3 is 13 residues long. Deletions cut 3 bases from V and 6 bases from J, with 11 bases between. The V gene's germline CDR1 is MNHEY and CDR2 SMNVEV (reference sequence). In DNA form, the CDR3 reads TGTGCCAGCAGTTTTCCCGGCGGCCCTGAAGCTTTCTTT. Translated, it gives CASSFPGGPEAFF.

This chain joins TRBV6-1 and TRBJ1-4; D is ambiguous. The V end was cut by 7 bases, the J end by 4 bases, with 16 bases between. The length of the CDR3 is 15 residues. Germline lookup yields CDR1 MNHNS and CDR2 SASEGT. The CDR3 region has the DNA TGTGCCAGCAACCCCAAAATTGGCAGTAATGAAAAACTGTTTTTT. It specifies CASNPKIGSNEKLFF.

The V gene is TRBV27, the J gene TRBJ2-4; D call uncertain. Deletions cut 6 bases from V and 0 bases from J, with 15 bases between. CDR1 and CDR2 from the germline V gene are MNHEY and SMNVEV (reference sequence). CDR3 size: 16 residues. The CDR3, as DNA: TGTGCCAGCAGAGACTCTTACGTCCTAGCCAAAAACATTCAGTACTTC. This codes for CASRDSYVLAKNIQYF.

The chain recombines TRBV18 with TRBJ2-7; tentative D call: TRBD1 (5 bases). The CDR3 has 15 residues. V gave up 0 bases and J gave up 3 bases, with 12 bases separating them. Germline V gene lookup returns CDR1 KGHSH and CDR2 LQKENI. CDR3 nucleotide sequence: TGTGCCAGCTCACCACCGGGGCGACCGGGCTACGAGCAGTACTTC. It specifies CASSPPGRPGYEQYF.

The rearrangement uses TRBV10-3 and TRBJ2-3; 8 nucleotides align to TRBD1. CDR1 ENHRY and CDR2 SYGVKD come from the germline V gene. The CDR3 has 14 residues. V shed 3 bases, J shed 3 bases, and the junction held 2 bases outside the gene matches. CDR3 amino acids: CAISDRTGTDTQYF. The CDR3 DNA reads TGTGCCATCAGTGATCGGACAGGGACAGATACGCAGTATTTT.

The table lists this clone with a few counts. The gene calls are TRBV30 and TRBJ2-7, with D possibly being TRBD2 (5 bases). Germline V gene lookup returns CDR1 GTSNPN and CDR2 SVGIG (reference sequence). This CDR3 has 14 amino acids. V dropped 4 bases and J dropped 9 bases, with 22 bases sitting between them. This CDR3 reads CAWTSSSTGIRQYF. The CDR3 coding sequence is TGTGCCTGGACCAGCTCCTCGACGGGAATAAGGCAGTACTTC.

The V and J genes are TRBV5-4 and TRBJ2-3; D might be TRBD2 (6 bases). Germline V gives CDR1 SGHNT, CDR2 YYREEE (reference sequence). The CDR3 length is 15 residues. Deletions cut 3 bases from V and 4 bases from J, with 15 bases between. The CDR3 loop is CASSWDAGSADTQYF. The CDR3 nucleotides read TGTGCCAGCAGCTGGGACGCGGGGAGCGCAGATACGCAGTATTTT.

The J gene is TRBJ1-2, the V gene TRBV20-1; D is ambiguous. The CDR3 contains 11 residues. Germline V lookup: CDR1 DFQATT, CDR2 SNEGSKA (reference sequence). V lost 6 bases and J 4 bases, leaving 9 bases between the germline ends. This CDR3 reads CSALLAYGYTF. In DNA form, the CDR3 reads TGCAGTGCCCTGCTGGCCTATGGCTACACCTTC.

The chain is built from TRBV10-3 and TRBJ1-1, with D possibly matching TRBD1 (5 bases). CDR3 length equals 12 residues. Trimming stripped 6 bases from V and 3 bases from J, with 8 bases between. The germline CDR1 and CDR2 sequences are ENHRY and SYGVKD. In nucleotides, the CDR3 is TGTGCCATCAGGGCGGGGGACACTGAAGCTTTCTTT. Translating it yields CAIRAGDTEAFF.

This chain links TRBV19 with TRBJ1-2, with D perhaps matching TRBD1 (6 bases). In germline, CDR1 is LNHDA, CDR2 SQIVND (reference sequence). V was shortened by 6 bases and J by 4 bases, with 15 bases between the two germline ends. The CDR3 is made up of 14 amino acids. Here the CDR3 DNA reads TGTGCCAGTAGCCGCGGGGGGGCCCCCTATGGCTACACCTTC. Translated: CASSRGGAPYGYTF.

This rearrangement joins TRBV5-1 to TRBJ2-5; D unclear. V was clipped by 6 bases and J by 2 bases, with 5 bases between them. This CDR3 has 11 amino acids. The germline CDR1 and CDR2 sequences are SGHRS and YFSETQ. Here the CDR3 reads CASIQQETQYF. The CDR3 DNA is TGCGCCAGCATACAGCAAGAGACCCAGTACTTC.

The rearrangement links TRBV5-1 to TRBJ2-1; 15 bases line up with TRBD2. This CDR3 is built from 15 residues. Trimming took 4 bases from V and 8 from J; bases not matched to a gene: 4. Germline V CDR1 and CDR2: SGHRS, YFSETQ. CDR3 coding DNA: TGCGCCAGCAGCCCGGGACTAGCGGGGGGTGATGAGCAGTTCTTC. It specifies CASSPGLAGGDEQFF.

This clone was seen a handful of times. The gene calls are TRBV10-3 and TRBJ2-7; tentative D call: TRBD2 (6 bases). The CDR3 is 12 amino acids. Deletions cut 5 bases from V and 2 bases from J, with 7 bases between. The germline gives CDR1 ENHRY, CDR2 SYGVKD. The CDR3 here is CAISTSPYEQYF. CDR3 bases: TGTGCCATCAGTACTAGCCCCTACGAGCAGTACTTC.

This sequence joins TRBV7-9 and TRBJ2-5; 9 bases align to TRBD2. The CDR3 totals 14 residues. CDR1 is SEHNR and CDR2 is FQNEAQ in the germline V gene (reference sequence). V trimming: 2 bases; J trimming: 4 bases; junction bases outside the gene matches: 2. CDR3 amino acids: CASSLNSGGETQYF. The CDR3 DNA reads TGTGCCAGCAGCTTAAATAGCGGGGGAGAGACCCAGTACTTC.

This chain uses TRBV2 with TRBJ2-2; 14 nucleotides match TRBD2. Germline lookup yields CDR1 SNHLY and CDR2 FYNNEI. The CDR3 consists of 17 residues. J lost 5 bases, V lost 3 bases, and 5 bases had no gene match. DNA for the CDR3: TGTGCCAGCAGTGATGGGACTAGCGGGGGAGGGACCGGGGAGCTGTTTTTT. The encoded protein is CASSDGTSGGGTGELFF.

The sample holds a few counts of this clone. The CDR3 DNA reads TGTGCCTGGGCAGGGGTGAGGGAAAAACTGTTTTTT. This codes for CAWAGVREKLFF. The V gene is TRBV30, the J gene TRBJ1-4; the D gene is possibly TRBD1 (6 bases). Germline CDR1 GTSNPN, CDR2 SVGIG (reference sequence). The V gene lost 5 bases and the J gene lost 8 bases, with 12 bases spanning the gap. The CDR3 loop spans 12 amino acids.

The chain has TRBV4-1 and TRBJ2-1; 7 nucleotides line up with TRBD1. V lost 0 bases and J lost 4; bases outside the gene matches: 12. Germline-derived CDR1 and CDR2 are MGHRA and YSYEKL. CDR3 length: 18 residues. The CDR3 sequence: CASSQDREGAAGYNEQFF. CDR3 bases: TGCGCCAGCAGCCAAGATCGCGAGGGGGCCGCAGGGTACAATGAGCAGTTCTTC.